This TCR beta chain emerged from a study of T cell repertoires in ileal Crohn's disease. Study overall: Postoperative therapy was given to about half: 11 thiopurines, 15 to 20 anti-TNF agents.

Per sample, roughly 470 nanograms of biopsy DNA were TCRB immunosequenced. The table came from immunoSEQ multiplex PCR; TCRdb's copy has only in-frame clones and leaves some out. The profile shows about 13,000 clones, roughly four fifths of them singletons. A remark on this clone: Its antigen is not identified.

The study, taken as a whole, reports: Active smokers at surgery had more clonal expansions than non-smokers. Mucosal expansions were suggested to be mainly CD8 T cells.

The sequenced material came from ileal tissue. This receptor was obtained from an adult with Crohn's disease.

In DNA form, the CDR3 reads TGTGCCAGCAGCTCCCCCTGGACAGGCTATGGCTACACCTTC. It translates to CASSSPWTGYGYTF. The chain carries TRBV7-2 and TRBJ1-2, with 7 nucleotides matching TRBD1. After removal of 4 bases from V and 4 bases from J, the junction contained 6 bases not matched to a gene. The germline gives CDR1 SGHTA, CDR2 FQGNSA. The CDR3 runs to 14 residues.